These 6 T cell receptor beta chains were sequenced from one sample in a study of blood T cell repertoires in COVID-19. This table comes from immunoSEQ multiplex PCR, and its TCRdb copy is limited to in-frame clones, with some not included. The repertoire has around 120,000 clones, almost 90% of them found once; the top ten carry around 4%. The sequenced material came from peripheral blood. The receptor set was obtained from an older woman with COVID-19, enrolled during active disease.

The V gene is TRBV6-5, the J gene TRBJ2-5, with 8 nucleotides matching TRBD1. CDR3 length: 15 residues. Germline V gene sequence: CDR1 MNHEY, CDR2 SVGAGI. Germline trimming cut 5 bases from V and 7 bases from J; bases unmatched to any gene: 12. The CDR3 loop is CASSKDRVRGGTQYF. CDR3 bases: TGTGCCAGCAGTAAGGACAGGGTGCGAGGTGGGACCCAGTACTTC.

The V call is TRBV18, the J call TRBJ2-2; the D gene is possibly TRBD1 (6 bases). V lost 8 bases, J lost 4 bases, and 23 bases lay in between. The CDR3 totals 17 residues. Germline V gives CDR1 KGHSH, CDR2 LQKENI. The CDR3 loop reads CASIPHGRGRGTGELFF. DNA for the CDR3: TGTGCCAGCATACCCCACGGCAGGGGAAGAGGCACCGGGGAGCTGTTTTTT.

The chain recombines TRBV16 with TRBJ2-7, with a possible D match to TRBD1 (5 bases). There are 14 residues in the CDR3. In germline, CDR1 is KGHSY, CDR2 FQNENV. V lost 4 bases and J lost 2, with 12 bases in between. In DNA form, the CDR3 reads TGTGCCAGCAGCCCTAGGGGCAATACCTACGAGCAGTACTTC. Its protein is CASSPRGNTYEQYF.

This chain links TRBV7-8 with TRBJ1-4, with TRBD1 identical over 10 bases. This CDR3 has 18 residues. Germline V gene sequence: CDR1 SGHVS, CDR2 FQNEAQ. J lost 0 bases, V lost 5 bases, and 9 bases had no gene match. The CDR3 DNA sequence: TGTGCCAGCAGCAGCACAGGGGGACAGGGGACAACTAATGAAAAACTGTTTTTT. Protein product: CASSSTGGQGTTNEKLFF.

The rearrangement links TRBV4-3 to TRBJ1-1; TRBD1 agrees at 10 bases. The CDR3 length is 15 residues. Germline lookup yields CDR1 LGHNA and CDR2 YSLEER. V was clipped by 6 bases and J by 4 bases; unmatched bases: 8. The DNA for the CDR3 is TGCGCCAGCAGTGCGGGACAGGGGCTTGTCACTGAAGCTTTCTTT. It specifies CASSAGQGLVTEAFF.

CDR3 nucleotide sequence: TGTGCCAGCAGCCTCGTCCGGGAAAAACTGTTTTTT. This codes for CASSLVREKLFF. J is TRBJ1-4 and V is TRBV12-3 or TRBV12-4; D is uncertain. V was clipped by 6 bases and J by 8 bases, with 10 bases between them. The CDR3 sequence is 12 residues long.